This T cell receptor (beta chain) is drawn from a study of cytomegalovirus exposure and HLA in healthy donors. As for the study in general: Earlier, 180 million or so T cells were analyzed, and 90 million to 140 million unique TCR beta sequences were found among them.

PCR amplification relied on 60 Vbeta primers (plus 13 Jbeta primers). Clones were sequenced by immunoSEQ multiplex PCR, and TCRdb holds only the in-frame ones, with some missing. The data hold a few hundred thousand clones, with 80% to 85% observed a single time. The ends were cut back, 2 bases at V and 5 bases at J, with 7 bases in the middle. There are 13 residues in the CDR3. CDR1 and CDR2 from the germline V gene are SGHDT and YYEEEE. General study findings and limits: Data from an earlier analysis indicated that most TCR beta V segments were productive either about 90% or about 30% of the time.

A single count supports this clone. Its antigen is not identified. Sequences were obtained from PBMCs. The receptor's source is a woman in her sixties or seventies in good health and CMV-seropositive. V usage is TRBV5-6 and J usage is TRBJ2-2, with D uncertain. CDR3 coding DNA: TGTGCCAGCAGCTTAGCGAGGACCGGGGAGCTGTTTTTT. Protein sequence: CASSLARTGELFF. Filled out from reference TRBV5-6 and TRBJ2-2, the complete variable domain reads DAGVTQSPTHLIKTRGQQVTLRCSPKSGHDTVSWYQQALGQGPQFIFQYYEEEERQRGNFPDRFSGHQFPNYSSELNVNALLLGDSALYLCASSLARTGELFFGEGSRLTVL.